Following are 16 T cell receptor beta chains from one sample sequenced in a study of cytomegalovirus exposure and HLA in healthy donors. Primers for the PCR totalled 60 Vbeta and 13 Jbeta. Repertoires were generated with immunoSEQ multiplex PCR, while TCRdb's copy carries only in-frame clones and drops some. This sample has 210,000 or so clones, with 76% found just once. The source material was PBMCs. All receptors derive from a man younger than 35 in good health and CMV-seronegative.

This clone was seen once. V usage is TRBV2 and J usage is TRBJ2-1, with 8 bases fitting TRBD1. J gave up 0 bases and V 5 bases, and 3 bases lay outside the gene matches. CDR3 length: 15 amino acids. The germline CDR1 and CDR2 sequences are SNHLY and FYNNEI. CDR3 bases: TGTGCCAGCAGTTACGACAGGGGCTCCTACAATGAGCAGTTCTTC. It codes for CASSYDRGSYNEQFF.

As regards this clone: The same CDR3 also results from other DNA sequences found in this sample. This sequence joins TRBV19 and TRBJ1-1; the D gene is possibly TRBD1 (5 bases). The germline V gene encodes CDR1 LNHDA and CDR2 SQIVND (reference sequence). With 3 bases removed from V and 5 bases from J, the gap between germline ends came to 13 bases. The CDR3 consists of 14 residues. CDR3: CASSISGSGTEAFF. CDR3 nucleotides: TGTGCCAGTAGTATCTCAGGGTCAGGGACTGAAGCTTTCTTT.

The genes are TRBV30 and TRBJ2-1; 11 nucleotides agree with TRBD2. The length of the CDR3 is 17 residues. With V trimmed by 3 bases and J by 7 bases, 14 bases remained unmatched. The germline V gene encodes CDR1 GTSNPN and CDR2 SVGIG (reference sequence). The CDR3 sequence is CAWSPTALAGGRNEQFF. The DNA of the CDR3 is TGTGCCTGGAGCCCTACAGCCCTAGCGGGAGGACGAAATGAGCAGTTCTTC.

The chain couples TRBV2 to TRBJ2-2; 7 bases map to TRBD1. V shed 2 bases and J 2 bases; nucleotides not matched to a gene: 2. CDR1 and CDR2 (germline): SNHLY, FYNNEI. The CDR3 runs 15 residues. CDR3 DNA: TGTGCCAGCAGTGAACAGGGGGAAAACACCGGGGAGCTGTTTTTT. It is translated as CASSEQGENTGELFF. The full variable domain, in which reference TRBV2 and TRBJ2-2 provide the parts outside the CDR3, is EPEVTQTPSHQVTQMGQEVILRCVPISNHLYFYWYRQILGQKVEFLVSFYNNEISEKSEIFDDQFSVERPDGSNFTLKIRSTKLEDSAMYFCASSEQGENTGELFFGEGSRLTVL.

The chain carries TRBV5-1 and TRBJ2-7, with 8 bases aligning to TRBD2. Germline CDR1 reads SGHRS; CDR2 reads YFSETQ. The V segment lost 5 bases and the J segment 4 bases; nucleotides outside the gene matches: 14. This CDR3 is 16 amino acids long. CDR3 bases: TGCGCCAGCAGGCCCCCCACAGGGACTAGAAAGTACGAGCAGTACTTC. Protein sequence: CASRPPTGTRKYEQYF.

CDR3 nucleotides: TGTGCCAGCAGTTCGACAGGGGGCAAAGCTTTCTTT. Amino acid sequence: CASSSTGGKAFF. The rearrangement links TRBV6-5 to TRBJ1-1, with 10 bases lining up with TRBD1. The CDR3 covers 12 residues. The V and J ends lost 4 bases and 9 bases, in that order; junction bases with no gene match: 2. The V gene's germline CDR1 is MNHEY and CDR2 SVGAGI.

J is TRBJ1-6 and V is TRBV7-8; a weak D match, TRBD1 (6 bases). Between the trimmed V and J ends, which lost 5 bases and 8 bases, there was a span of 22 bases. CDR1 and CDR2 from the germline V gene are SGHVS and FQNEAQ. The CDR3 totals 17 residues. Here the CDR3 DNA reads TGTGCCAGCAGCCCCACAGGGACGGCATATATTGATTCACCCCTCCACTTT. It encodes CASSPTGTAYIDSPLHF.

The chain couples TRBV6-6 to TRBJ1-2; D may be TRBD1 (5 bases). CDR1 and CDR2 (germline): MNHNY, SVGAGI (reference sequence). V was shortened by 0 bases and J by 2 bases, with 7 bases between the two germline ends. The CDR3 is 14 residues long. The CDR3 is CASSYSTVNYGYTF. In DNA, the CDR3 is TGTGCCAGCAGTTACTCGACAGTAAACTATGGCTACACCTTC.

The rearrangement joins TRBV2 to TRBJ2-6, with TRBD2 matching 7 bases. CDR1 and CDR2 (germline): SNHLY, FYNNEI. This CDR3 has 17 amino acids. After removal of 4 bases from V and 0 bases from J, the junction contained 6 bases not matched to a gene. The DNA of the CDR3 is TGTGCCAGCAGTGCTAGCGGAGGTCGCTCTGGGGCCAACGTCCTGACTTTC. This gives the protein CASSASGGRSGANVLTF.

The J gene is TRBJ2-1, the V gene TRBV29-1; D is uncertain. Per germline, CDR1 SQVTM and CDR2 ANQGSEA. V was cut by 7 bases and J by 0 bases, with 7 bases left in between. The CDR3 spans 12 residues. The CDR3 protein is CSGASSYNEQFF. The CDR3 nucleotides are TGCAGCGGGGCCAGCTCCTACAATGAGCAGTTCTTC.

This chain connects TRBV5-1 to TRBJ1-3; a weak D match, TRBD1 (6 bases). Germline V gene lookup returns CDR1 SGHRS and CDR2 YFSETQ. With 4 bases removed from V and 2 bases from J, the gap between germline ends came to 13 bases. The length of the CDR3 is 15 residues. The CDR3 protein is CASSPGGRTGNTIYF. The CDR3 coding sequence is TGCGCCAGCAGCCCGGGGGGCAGAACTGGAAACACCATATATTTT.

The chain joins TRBV19 to TRBJ2-3; 10 bases align to TRBD2. Germline lookup yields CDR1 LNHDA and CDR2 SQIVND (reference sequence). V was pared by 5 bases and J by 10 bases, with 12 bases of the junction left unmatched. This CDR3 comprises 15 residues. CDR3: CASSPPSGGPSPQYF. The CDR3 coding sequence is TGTGCCAGTAGTCCACCTAGCGGGGGCCCAAGTCCGCAGTATTTT.

CDR3 bases: TGTGCCAGCCGGGGTAGGGACGAGCAGTACTTC. Its translation is CASRGRDEQYF. The chain joins TRBV6-1 to TRBJ2-7, with D possibly matching TRBD2 (5 bases). This CDR3 is built from 11 residues. Germline V gene lookup returns CDR1 MNHNS and CDR2 SASEGT. V lost 8 bases to trimming and J lost 5 bases, with 10 bases between them.

The chain has TRBV5-1 and TRBJ2-5; D possibly corresponds to TRBD2 (6 bases). This CDR3 comprises 15 residues. From germline, CDR1 is SGHRS and CDR2 YFSETQ. V was cut by 3 bases and J by 1 base, with 13 bases left in between. The CDR3 DNA sequence: TGCGCCAGCAGCTCGTTGTTGGGGGGCCAAGAGACCCAGTACTTC. Its translation is CASSSLLGGQETQYF.

The rearrangement uses TRBV29-1 and TRBJ1-2, with 9 bases identical to TRBD1. The J segment lost 3 bases and the V segment lost 6 bases, leaving 5 bases of the junction unmatched. The germline V gene encodes CDR1 SQVTM and CDR2 ANQGSEA. The CDR3 runs 13 residues. This CDR3 reads CSVGGTGYYGYTF. The CDR3 DNA reads TGCAGCGTGGGGGGGACAGGGTACTATGGCTACACCTTC. Full variable domain (missing parts from reference TRBV29-1 and TRBJ1-2): SAVISQKPSRDICQRGTSLTIQCQVDSQVTMMFWYRQQPGQSLTLIATANQGSEATYESGFVIDKFPISRPNLTFSTLTVSNMSPEDSSIYLCSVGGTGYYGYTFGSGTRLTVV.

The DNA of the CDR3 is TGTGCCAGCAGCTTAGAATTGCGGGAGGGCCGATATGAGCAGTTCTTC. It codes for CASSLELREGRYEQFF. The gene calls are TRBV7-2 and TRBJ2-1; 9 bases align to TRBD2. V was clipped by 1 base and J by 8 bases; unmatched bases: 9. This CDR3 is 16 amino acids long. In germline, CDR1 is SGHTA, CDR2 FQGNSA.